In this sample, the clone carrying this T cell receptor beta chain turned up many times. This record comes from a study of T cells in Graves' hyperthyroidism and ophthalmopathy. What was amplified from RNA transcripts were TCR beta CDR3 regions. The HTBI primer set drove a first-round RT-PCR of the TCR CDR3. Using its own MiXCR run on the multiplex PCR reads, TCRdb lists one record per CDR3 protein. The sample lists some 600,000 distinct CDR3 sequences; around 13% were seen once. The CDR3 covers 16 residues. Trimming at V came to 3 bases and at J to 2 bases, leaving 7 bases not matched to a gene. What was sequenced was blood. J is TRBJ2-7 and V is TRBV12-3 or TRBV12-4, with 10 bases fitting TRBD2. The clonotype was recovered from a woman in her 30s with Graves' hyperthyroidism that later progressed to Graves' ophthalmopathy. CDR3 in amino acids: CASSLGEREGPYEQYF. The DNA for the CDR3 is TGTGCCAGCAGTTTGGGGGAGCGGGAGGGCCCCTACGAGCAGTACTTC.